A single sample gave rise to the 7 T cell receptor beta chains below, sequenced in a study of shared clonotypes between healthy human individuals. Generated by immunoSEQ multiplex PCR, the TCRdb table keeps only in-frame clones and is missing some. Of a few million clones listed, approximately 93% are singletons. Sequenced input: naive CD4+ T cells from PBMCs. As for subset: CD45RA+ positively selected. These receptors all stem from a man younger than 35 in good health. Some clones in this sample may be carry-over from other donors' samples.

The chain has TRBV10-3 and TRBJ2-7, with D possibly matching TRBD2 (5 bases). Germline CDR1 is ENHRY and CDR2 is SYGVKD. V dropped 0 bases and J dropped 2 bases, with 14 bases sitting between them. This CDR3 is 16 amino acids long. The CDR3 bases are TGTGCCATCAGTGAGTCGAGGGCGGGCCCCCCCTACGAGCAGTACTTC. Its protein is CAISESRAGPPYEQYF.

This clone was observed a single time. V is TRBV15 and J is TRBJ2-7, with 10 bases aligning to TRBD1. The germline V gene encodes CDR1 LNHNV and CDR2 YYDKDF (reference sequence). The length of the CDR3 is 17 residues. The V gene end was trimmed by 0 bases and the J gene end by 4 bases; junction bases not matched to a gene: 9. CDR3 in DNA: TGTGCCACCAGCAGAGATCCGAGACAGGGGGCCTCATACGAGCAGTACTTC. Translated, it gives CATSRDPRQGASYEQYF. Looking up the rest from reference TRBV15 and TRBJ2-7 gives the full variable domain: DAMVIQNPRYQVTQFGKPVTLSCSQTLNHNVMYWYQQKSSQAPKLLFHYYDKDFNNEADTPDNFQSRRPNTSFCFLDIRSPGLGDTAMYLCATSRDPRQGASYEQYFGPGTRLTVT.

This chain links TRBV6-1 with TRBJ1-1; D not certain. V lost 0 bases and J 1 base, leaving 9 bases between the germline ends. The V gene's germline CDR1 is MNHNS and CDR2 SASEGT. The CDR3 has 15 residues. The DNA for the CDR3 is TGTGCCAGCAGTGAAGCGCGTCGGAGGAACACTGAAGCTTTCTTT. It yields the protein CASSEARRRNTEAFF.

CDR3: CASSSGTPAYEQYF. The CDR3 DNA sequence: TGTGCCAGCAGTTCCGGGACACCCGCCTACGAGCAGTACTTC. The chain joins TRBV28 to TRBJ2-7; tentatively, D is TRBD1 (6 bases). The V end lost 4 bases, the J end lost 2 bases, and 12 bases lay between the germline ends. The V gene's germline CDR1 is MDHEN and CDR2 SYDVKM. This CDR3 region has 14 residues.

This clone has only one observation. The V and J genes are TRBV7-2 and TRBJ2-3; TRBD2 matches at 8 bases. CDR1 and CDR2 (germline): SGHTA, FQGNSA. This CDR3 has 15 amino acids. J gave up 4 bases and V 5 bases, and 8 bases lay outside the gene matches. The CDR3 loop reads CASSLGLGTADTQYF. The CDR3 coding sequence is TGTGCCAGCAGCCTGGGACTAGGAACGGCAGATACGCAGTATTTT.

This clone was counted a few times. Other DNA sequences within the sample encode an identical CDR3. The rearrangement joins TRBV6-6 to TRBJ1-1; D perhaps matches TRBD1 (6 bases). Germline V gene data show CDR1 as MNHNY and CDR2 as SVGAGI (reference sequence). This CDR3 spans 13 amino acids. Trimming left V 4 bases short and J 1 base short, with 7 bases between. CDR3 coding DNA: TGTGCCAGCAGTTCCAGGGGGAACACTGAAGCTTTCTTT. It yields the protein CASSSRGNTEAFF.

CDR3 amino acids: CAIGTARSGANVLTF. In DNA, the CDR3 is TGTGCCATAGGGACAGCTCGCTCTGGGGCCAACGTCCTGACTTTC. The genes are TRBV10-3 and TRBJ2-6; 7 bases fit TRBD1. Trimming took 9 bases from V and 0 from J; bases not matched to a gene: 5. The CDR3 loop spans 15 amino acids. Looked up from germline, CDR1 is ENHRY and CDR2 is SYGVKD.